Listed here are 8 T cell receptor beta chains from one sample, sequenced in a study of T-cell memory formation after mild COVID-19. TCRdb re-called the 5' RACE reads with MiXCR, one entry per CDR3 protein. The sample has around 200,000 distinct CDR3 sequences, roughly a tenth seen once. Sequencing was done on a sample of PBMCs or a T cell subset sorted from them (not recorded which). The receptor source for this set is a man younger than 35 who had mild COVID-19 (a few samples of this study predate the infection). Cell type and time point are not known.

This clonotype was seen ten or more times. The V call is TRBV7-2, the J call TRBJ2-5; D tentatively reads TRBD1 or TRBD2 (6 bases each). Germline V CDR1 and CDR2: SGHTA, FQGNSA. The CDR3 length is 14 residues. The germline V and J ends were trimmed by 0 bases and 4 bases, with 9 bases remaining between them. CDR3 sequence (DNA): TGTGCCAGCAGCTTAGCGGGGGGCCTAGAGACCCAGTACTTC. Translation: CASSLAGGLETQYF.

This clonotype was detected a few times. The CDR3 protein is CSAPEGIETQYF. Here the CDR3 DNA reads TGCAGTGCCCCAGAGGGAATCGAGACCCAGTACTTC. V is TRBV20-1 and J is TRBJ2-5; perhaps TRBD2 as D (5 bases). Germline CDR1 reads DFQATT; CDR2 reads SNEGSKA (reference sequence). V lost 6 bases, J lost 5 bases, and 13 bases lay in between. The CDR3 totals 12 residues.

This clonotype was seen a handful of times. This chain links TRBV7-2 with TRBJ1-2; 10 bases are a match to TRBD1. Germline V gene data show CDR1 as SGHTA and CDR2 as FQGNSA. The CDR3 loop spans 16 amino acids. V gave up 2 bases and J gave up 4 bases; unmatched junction bases: 7. DNA of the CDR3: TGTGCCAGCAGCTTAAGGGGACAGGGGCAAAGCTATGGCTACACCTTC. Amino acids: CASSLRGQGQSYGYTF.

This clonotype was counted ten times or more. The genes are TRBV7-2 and TRBJ2-3, with TRBD1 matching 8 bases. This CDR3 has 15 residues. V shed 3 bases, J shed 6 bases, and the junction held 8 bases outside the gene matches. CDR1 is SGHTA and CDR2 is FQGNSA in the germline V gene. CDR3 bases: TGTGCCAGCAGCTTGTTCGGGACAGGATTGGATACGCAGTATTTT. This translates into CASSLFGTGLDTQYF.

This chain connects TRBV4-3 to TRBJ1-2, with 8 positions matching TRBD1. The V gene's germline CDR1 is LGHNA and CDR2 YSLEER. V was pared by 4 bases and J by 3 bases, with 4 bases of the junction left unmatched. The CDR3 is made up of 14 amino acids. In DNA, the CDR3 is TGCGCCAGCAGCCGCGGGACAGGCGACTATGGCTACACCTTC. It is translated as CASSRGTGDYGYTF.

This chain joins TRBV5-1 and TRBJ2-3; 13 nucleotides line up with TRBD2. With 3 bases clipped from V and 2 bases from J, the junction kept 3 bases outside the gene matches. CDR1 and CDR2 from the germline V gene are SGHRS and YFSETQ. This CDR3 spans 16 amino acids. The CDR3 nucleotides read TGCGCCAGCAGCTGGGGACTAGCGGGGCCCACAGATACGCAGTATTTT. This codes for CASSWGLAGPTDTQYF.

A few counts support this clonotype. The V gene is TRBV7-9, the J gene TRBJ2-2, with D unclear. This CDR3 region has 14 residues. Germline V gene data show CDR1 as SEHNR and CDR2 as FQNEAQ (reference sequence). Trimming cost V 5 bases and J 1 base, with 8 bases left between them. CDR3: CASSEFRNTGELFF. The CDR3 coding sequence is TGTGCCAGCAGCGAATTTAGGAACACCGGGGAGCTGTTTTTT.

V is TRBV7-8 and J is TRBJ1-5; D call uncertain. Germline V lookup: CDR1 SGHVS, CDR2 FQNEAQ. This CDR3 is 17 amino acids long. Trimming left V 4 bases short and J 0 bases short, with 16 bases between. The CDR3 protein is CASSSGLTGRSNQPQHF. CDR3 in DNA: TGTGCCAGCAGCTCCGGACTCACCGGGCGTAGCAATCAGCCCCAGCATTTT.